This is a list of T cell receptor beta chains from one sample in a study of shared clonotypes between healthy human individuals. Assay used: immunoSEQ multiplex PCR; TCRdb lists only in-frame clones, some missing. In the table there are under 1 million clones, roughly 96% of which are singletons. The sequencing input was naive CD8+ T cells sorted from blood. All receptors come from a man under 40 in good health. Each CDR3 is given with its conserved first and last residue.

TRBV2 | CASSMGQAYEQYF
TRBV27 | CASSLSGGGTYEQYF
TRBV7-8 | CASRPFPWSRHTDTQYF
TRBV2 | CACKASNQPQHF
TRBV13 | CASSLLSSAGELFF
TRBV25-1 | CASSGLGGKQFF
TRBV6-1 | CAGGTLHNEQFF
TRBV25-1 | CASSELRTGAYEQYF
TRBV7-2 | CASSIGGPEAFF
TRBV15 | CATSGTGIRRNEQFF
TRBV27 | CASSLTDTMETQYF
TRBV25-1 | CASSGRGRIYSDNEQFF
TRBV6-1 | CASNRGETQYF
TRBV12-5 | CASGLDLTGIGTDTQYF
TRBV7-9 | CASSSTEVAGETQYF
TRBV4-1 | CASSQDGRITGELFF
TRBV13 | CASSSIAGDTYNEQFF
TRBV7-8 | CALKTRDRSSGANVLTF
TRBV27 | CASSPRGFGNTIYF
TRBV11-2 | CASSSTRSRHEQFF
TRBV6-6 | CASSYAPPGSYEQYF
TRBV5-1 | CASSSTSGTGNTDTQYF
TRBV14 | CASSQRGHEQFF
TRBV27 | CASSFGGGEQFF
TRBV29-1 | CSEGTGGTEAFF
TRBV10-1 | CASGTGVGTDTQYF
TRBV28 | CASGNGGNYGYTF
TRBV5-6 | CASSSRDRTYNEQFF
TRBV7-9 | CASSPAEGTINEKLFF
TRBV2 | CASREDSLNEQFF
TRBV11-2 | CASSNEGQIDGYTF
TRBV5-8 | CASSSTGQGSTEAFF
TRBV2 | CASSQGQVGYGYTF
TRBV28 | CASGTMAVDEQFF
TRBV30 | CAWSTGTSAYNEQFF
TRBV11-2 | CASSLGGSGNTIYF
TRBV7-9 | CASSSGGQGPTGELFF
TRBV5-4 | CASRPTGGEQYF
TRBV28 | CASSLRGSGPYNEQFF
TRBV2 | CASSETTRTRSINYGYTF
TRBV5-1 | CASRPPATETDTEAFF
TRBV7-9 | CASSSYLPDRDSETQYF
TRBV19 | CASSPPGNTEAFF
TRBV14 | CASSQGDGGGDLIWTEAFF
TRBV27 | CASSPTPGANTGELFF
TRBV4-3 | CASSQAEGNEQFF
TRBV7-6 | CASSLAGGEAFF
TRBV27 | CASSFWSRGRENQPQHF
TRBV20-1 | CSARVGYEQYF